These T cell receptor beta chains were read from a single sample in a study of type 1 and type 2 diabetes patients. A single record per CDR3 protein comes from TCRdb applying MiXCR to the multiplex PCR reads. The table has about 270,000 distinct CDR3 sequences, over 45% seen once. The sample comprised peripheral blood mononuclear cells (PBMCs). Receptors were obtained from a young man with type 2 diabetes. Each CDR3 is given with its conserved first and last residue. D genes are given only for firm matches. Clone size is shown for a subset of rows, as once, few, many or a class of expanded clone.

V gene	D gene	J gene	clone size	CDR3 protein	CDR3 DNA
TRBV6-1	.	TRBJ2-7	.	CASKTRRDLYEQYF	TGTGCCAGCAAAACGCGCAGAGACCTCTACGAGCAGTACTTC
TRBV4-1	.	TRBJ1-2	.	CASSQLVEGRGGYTF	TGCGCCAGCAGCCAACTCGTGGAGGGGAGAGGTGGCTACACCTTC
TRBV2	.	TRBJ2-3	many	CASSGGWDTDTQYF	TGTGCCAGCAGTGGCGGGTGGGACACAGATACGCAGTATTTT
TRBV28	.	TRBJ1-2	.	CASRPVHYGYTF	TGTGCCAGCAGACCAGTACACTATGGCTACACCTTC
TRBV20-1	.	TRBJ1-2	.	CSARDSRGGDYTF	TGCAGTGCTAGAGATTCGAGAGGAGGTGACTACACCTTC
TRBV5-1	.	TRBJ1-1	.	CASSLSLGRNSEAFF	TGCGCCAGCAGCTTGAGTCTTGGTCGCAACTCTGAAGCTTTCTTT
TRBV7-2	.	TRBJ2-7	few	CASSSSGTNSYEQYF	TGTGCCAGCAGCTCCTCCGGGACCAACTCCTACGAGCAGTACTTC
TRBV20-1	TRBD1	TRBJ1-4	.	CSAAQGLFGEKLFF	TGCAGTGCTGCACAGGGGCTATTTGGGGAAAAACTGTTTTTT
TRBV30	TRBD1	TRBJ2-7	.	CAWSTWTGVTYEQYF	TGTGCCTGGAGTACTTGGACAGGGGTCACCTACGAGCAGTACTTC
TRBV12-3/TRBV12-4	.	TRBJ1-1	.	CASRPPGMAREAFF	TGTGCCAGCAGACCTCCGGGTATGGCCCGTGAAGCTTTCTTT